This TCR beta chain was profiled in a study of blood T cells in healthy people across ages. Study results and limitations: It was the long-lived donors that had more naive CD4+ cells and higher diversity than aged donors. Total diversity from one million sequenced T cells was likely underestimated.

Comments on this clonotype: Its target is unknown.

Alongside a J-beta primer mix, a sample-barcoded 5' primer served in a second PCR lasting about 7 to 12 cycles. TCRdb called the 5' RACE reads again in MiXCR, with one record for every CDR3 protein. The sample consists of some 860,000 distinct CDR3 sequences, more than 55% of them appearing once. The TCR comes from a man aged 40-55 years in good health. Material for sequencing was blood.

This CDR3 is CSVRTSGDLYNEQFF. CDR3 in DNA: TGCAGCGTCCGGACTAGCGGGGACTTATACAATGAGCAGTTCTTC. The gene calls are TRBV29-1 and TRBJ2-1; TRBD2 aligns across 12 bases. CDR3 size: 15 residues. Germline V gene data show CDR1 as SQVTM and CDR2 as ANQGSEA. V lost 6 bases, J lost 4 bases, and 7 bases stayed unmatched.